These 26 T cell receptor beta chains originate from one sample sequenced in a study of monozygotic twins with inflammatory bowel disease. TCRdb reprocessed the 5' RACE reads; each CDR3 protein has one entry and no DNA is given. The specimen's table records 150,000 to 200,000 distinct CDR3 sequences. The sequencing input was blood. All receptors derive from a human donor with ulcerative colitis or Crohn's disease, or a healthy co-twin of an affected twin (not recorded which).

The chain uses TRBV11-2 and TRBJ2-5; TCRdb's D gene call, TRBD1, goes unchecked for lack of DNA. The length of the CDR3 is 18 residues. CDR1 and CDR2 (germline): SGHAT, FQNNGV. CDR3: CASSLVSRDRGYQETQYF.

The genes are TRBV27 and TRBJ1-5; the D gene TCRdb calls, TRBD1, cannot be checked with no DNA. CDR1 is MNHEY, CDR2 SMNVEV, per germline (reference sequence). The CDR3 is 14 amino acids. This chain's CDR3 is CASRPGTGYQPQHF.

V is TRBV12-3 or TRBV12-4 and J is TRBJ1-6. The CDR3 consists of 15 residues. The CDR3 region is CASRGSGRYNSPLHF.

This chain links TRBV7-9 with TRBJ1-4; absent DNA, TCRdb's TRBD1 call cannot be checked. CDR1 and CDR2 (germline): SEHNR, FQNEAQ (reference sequence). The CDR3 runs to 14 residues. The CDR3 spells CASTPGWGNEKLFF.

J is TRBJ2-6 and V is TRBV5-1; TCRdb's D call, TRBD1, is unchecked because there is no DNA. The CDR3 has 18 residues. Germline V lookup: CDR1 SGHRS, CDR2 YFSETQ. CDR3: CASSPGTGGRSGANVLTF.

The rearrangement joins TRBV7-2 to TRBJ2-3; TCRdb's D call, TRBD1, is unchecked because there is no DNA. The CDR3 covers 14 residues. Germline V gives CDR1 SGHTA, CDR2 FQGNSA. The CDR3 spells CASSLQGAGDTQYF.

This chain links TRBV20-1 with TRBJ2-5; TCRdb indicates TRBD2, and absent DNA this call remains unverified. The V gene's germline CDR1 is DFQATT and CDR2 SNEGSKA (reference sequence). This CDR3 spans 14 amino acids. CDR3 sequence reads: CSAREGLPQETQYF.

The chain uses TRBV7-2 and TRBJ2-1; without DNA, the TCRdb call of TRBD1 cannot be checked. The CDR3 runs to 15 residues. Germline V gene lookup returns CDR1 SGHTA and CDR2 FQGNSA. CDR3 protein: CASSLGQGALNEQFF.

This chain uses TRBV2 with TRBJ1-1; as DNA is missing, the TRBD1 call by TCRdb cannot be tested. The V gene's germline CDR1 is SNHLY and CDR2 FYNNEI. The CDR3 has 15 amino acids. The CDR3 sequence: CASSEATGRDTEAFF.

CDR3 protein: CAWERRGGDGYTF. The chain is built from TRBV30 and TRBJ1-2. The CDR3 totals 13 residues. Germline assignment: CDR1 GTSNPN and CDR2 SVGIG (reference sequence).

The chain combines TRBV12-3 or TRBV12-4 with TRBJ2-7; TCRdb returns TRBD2, unconfirmable since there is no DNA. The CDR3 consists of 12 residues. The CDR3 protein is CASSRGDWEQYF.

This chain joins TRBV7-3 and TRBJ2-1; TCRdb calls TRBD2, which cannot be checked without DNA. The CDR3 contains 14 residues. Germline V lookup: CDR1 SGHTA, CDR2 FQGTGA. The CDR3 region is CASSLGTGRNEQFF.

The chain uses TRBV10-3 and TRBJ2-7; the TCRdb call, TRBD2, lacks DNA for checking. The V gene's germline CDR1 is ENHRY and CDR2 SYGVKD. The CDR3 has 14 residues. The CDR3: CAISPGTSGTGQYF.

The genes are TRBV28 and TRBJ1-5; TCRdb selects TRBD1, and the lack of DNA leaves this call unchecked. The CDR3 consists of 15 residues. CDR1 is MDHEN, CDR2 SYDVKM, per germline. CDR3 amino acids: CASSQLDRGWQPQHF.

The CDR3 reads CASRGATNEKLFF. This chain uses TRBV5-4 with TRBJ1-4. The CDR3 has 13 amino acids. Germline values: CDR1 SGHNT, CDR2 YYREEE (reference sequence).

V usage is TRBV29-1 and J usage is TRBJ2-5; TCRdb designates TRBD1, a call that cannot be tested without DNA. Germline CDR1 SQVTM, CDR2 ANQGSEA. The CDR3 extends over 12 amino acids. CDR3 amino acids: CSAGTAQETQYF.

The chain combines TRBV5-4 with TRBJ2-1. Germline assignment: CDR1 SGHNT and CDR2 YYREEE (reference sequence). CDR3 length: 15 amino acids. The CDR3 is CASSLSAGSYNEQFF.

The chain's CDR3 is CSARVISSYEQYF. The V gene is TRBV20-1, the J gene TRBJ2-7. Germline V CDR1 and CDR2: DFQATT, SNEGSKA (reference sequence). The CDR3 loop spans 13 amino acids.

The rearrangement joins TRBV27 to TRBJ1-1. Germline CDR1 is MNHEY and CDR2 is SMNVEV (reference sequence). The CDR3 contains 15 residues. This chain's CDR3 is CASSPGGGQVTEAFF.

CDR3 protein: CAIRQSGGVLYGYTF. The chain joins TRBV10-3 to TRBJ1-2. The CDR3 consists of 15 residues. The germline V gene encodes CDR1 ENHRY and CDR2 SYGVKD.

V usage is TRBV9 and J usage is TRBJ2-1; TCRdb names TRBD1, which stays unverified in the absence of DNA. Germline CDR1 is SGDLS and CDR2 is YYNGEE. The CDR3 extends over 17 amino acids. The CDR3 loop reads CASSVDPQRGLYNEQFF.

The chain carries TRBV11-2 and TRBJ1-6; TCRdb's assignment of TRBD1 cannot be checked, as there is no DNA. This CDR3 spans 15 amino acids. Germline V lookup: CDR1 SGHAT, CDR2 FQNNGV. The CDR3 here is CASSLETGASSPLHF.

The V gene is TRBV5-1, the J gene TRBJ1-2; the D gene TCRdb calls, TRBD1, cannot be checked with no DNA. There are 16 residues in the CDR3. Germline V gene data show CDR1 as SGHRS and CDR2 as YFSETQ. The CDR3 sequence is CASSFGSEAGVYGYTF.

This chain connects TRBV7-2 to TRBJ1-6. Looked up from germline, CDR1 is SGHTA and CDR2 is FQGNSA. The CDR3 has 15 amino acids. Here the CDR3 reads CASSSDQGGSSPLHF.

This chain joins TRBV5-1 and TRBJ1-1. The germline gives CDR1 SGHRS, CDR2 YFSETQ. CDR3 length: 14 amino acids. CDR3 sequence: CASSFRSTNTEAFF.

The J gene is TRBJ2-7, the V gene TRBV20-1. The CDR3 runs 15 residues. Germline loops: CDR1 DFQATT, CDR2 SNEGSKA (reference sequence). The CDR3 region is CSARVWTRSSYEQYF.